A single T cell receptor (beta chain) is shown here with its context. These data belong to a study of control samples from healthy donors and cancer patients. Clones were sequenced by immunoSEQ multiplex PCR, and TCRdb holds only the in-frame ones, with some missing. This sample has fewer than 70,000 clones, with approximately 88% found just once. Between the trimmed V and J ends, which lost 2 bases and 9 bases, there was a span of 15 bases. The CDR3 is made up of 14 amino acids. The V gene's germline CDR1 is KGHDR and CDR2 SFDVKD. The J gene is TRBJ2-5, the V gene TRBV24-1; perhaps TRBD1 as D (7 bases). This clonotype was obtained from a woman aged 45-65 years with lung cancer. Source material: PBMCs. The CDR3 DNA reads TGTGCCACCAGTGATTGGGGAGGCCAGGGGGCCCAGTACTTC. It is translated as CATSDWGGQGAQYF.